This entry lists 23 T cell receptor beta chains sequenced from one sample in a study of a mutant IDH1 vaccine in newly diagnosed glioma. Time point specified: week 23, last vaccination. The study gave 300 ug of mutant IDH1 20-mer peptide per vaccine dose, with topical imiquimod. Some clones are missing from TCRdb's copy, which holds only in-frame ones; the method was immunoSEQ multiplex PCR. The table includes fewer than 35,000 clones, more than 75% detected once. Which antigens these TCRs recognize remains unknown. The sequencing here drew on PBMCs, taken from a glioma patient whose treatment included an IDH1 peptide vaccine. These receptors were collected from a middle-aged man with glioma.

The rearrangement links TRBV28 to TRBJ2-7; D could derive from TRBD1 or TRBD2 (5 bases each). Trimming removed 6 bases at V and 2 bases at J, with 11 bases between. The CDR3 runs 13 residues. CDR1 MDHEN and CDR2 SYDVKM come from the germline V gene. The CDR3 coding sequence is TGTGCCAGCAGGAGGGGTTATACCTACGAGCAGTACTTC. It translates to CASRRGYTYEQYF.

This rearrangement joins TRBV12-2 to TRBJ2-7. TRBV12-2 is a recognized pseudogene. The CDR3 length is 17 residues. The CDR3, as DNA: TGTGCAAGTCGCTTAGGGGGTGGGGTCCCCCAACCTATCGAGCAGTACGTC. Translating gives CASRLGGGVPQPIEQYV.

Here the CDR3 reads CASSLTQVSLEATNEKLFF. The CDR3 nucleotides read TGTGCCAGCAGCCTCACCCAGGTATCCCTGGAGGCAACTAATGAAAAACTGTTTTTT. The chain employs TRBV6-8 and TRBJ1-4; D is uncertain. CDR1 is MNHGY and CDR2 is SAAAGT in the germline V gene. The V end lost 6 bases, the J end lost 0 bases, and 23 bases lay between the germline ends. The CDR3 runs 19 residues.

V usage is TRBV29-1 and J usage is TRBJ1-1, with D possibly being TRBD1 (5 bases). Trimming left V 8 bases short and J 1 base short, with 14 bases between. The germline gives CDR1 SQVTM, CDR2 ANQGSEA. The CDR3 has 13 amino acids. CDR3 DNA sequence: TGCAGCCCGACCCGGGACCCGAACACTGAAGCTTTCTTT. It encodes CSPTRDPNTEAFF.

The chain has TRBV6-5 and TRBJ1-2; TRBD1 agrees at 7 bases. The CDR3 covers 14 residues. J gave up 8 bases and V 6 bases, and 12 bases lay outside the gene matches. Germline V gene sequence: CDR1 MNHEY, CDR2 SVGAGI. Written as DNA, the CDR3 is TGTGCCAGCAGCAGGGGACAGATGTCTGGCGGCTACACCTTC. This codes for CASSRGQMSGGYTF.

The rearrangement links TRBV10-2 to TRBJ1-5; a possible D gene is TRBD1 (5 bases). This CDR3 region has 14 residues. The germline V gene has CDR1 WSHSY and CDR2 SAAADI. V dropped 4 bases and J dropped 3 bases, with 10 bases sitting between them. CDR3 nucleotide sequence: TGCGCCAGCAGTGCCGGGACCTCCAATCAGCCCCAGCATTTT. The encoded protein is CASSAGTSNQPQHF.

The chain has TRBV5-6 and TRBJ1-2, with 10 bases lining up with TRBD1. V was pared by 0 bases and J by 3 bases, with 8 bases of the junction left unmatched. This CDR3 has 17 amino acids. From germline, CDR1 is SGHDT and CDR2 YYEEEE. CDR3 amino acids: CASSLATGGSLDYGYTF. In DNA, the CDR3 is TGTGCCAGCAGCTTGGCGACAGGGGGCTCCCTCGACTATGGCTACACCTTC.

The sample holds one count of this clone. The chain couples TRBV28 to TRBJ1-6, with TRBD1 matching 7 bases. The CDR3 has 14 amino acids. Germline V gene lookup returns CDR1 MDHEN and CDR2 SYDVKM. Trimming took 4 bases from V and 9 from J; bases not matched to a gene: 6. CDR3 bases: TGTGCCAGCAGTTCAACAGGGGAGGCTTCACCCCTCCACTTT. Translated: CASSSTGEASPLHF.

The chain has TRBV28 and TRBJ2-3; D is unclear. CDR1 is MDHEN and CDR2 is SYDVKM in the germline V gene. Trimming removed 3 bases at V and 1 base at J, with 20 bases between. The CDR3 runs 18 residues. CDR3 sequence (DNA): TGTGCCAGCAGTTTCCTAGTCACCATGGTTCGTGGCACAGATACGCAGTATTTT. Its translation: CASSFLVTMVRGTDTQYF. The full variable domain, rest sourced from reference TRBV28 and TRBJ2-3, is DVKVTQSSRYLVKRTGEKVFLECVQDMDHENMFWYRQDPGLGLRLIYFSYDVKMKEKGDIPEGYSVSREKKERFSLILESASTNQTSMYLCASSFLVTMVRGTDTQYFGPGTRLTVL.

The V and J genes are TRBV5-4 and TRBJ1-1, with D maybe TRBD1 (5 bases). Germline V gives CDR1 SGHNT, CDR2 YYREEE (reference sequence). V shed 1 base and J shed 0 bases, with 16 bases lying between them. There are 17 residues in the CDR3. The CDR3 sequence is CASSLSARGRMNTEAFF. The CDR3 DNA reads as TGTGCCAGCAGCTTGTCGGCGAGGGGTAGGATGAACACTGAAGCTTTCTTT.

This chain uses TRBV28 with TRBJ2-3; D gene uncertain. Trimming left V 3 bases short and J 2 bases short, with 6 bases between. CDR1 and CDR2 (germline): MDHEN, SYDVKM. This CDR3 region has 13 residues. Written as DNA, the CDR3 is TGTGCCAGCAGTTTGGCCTACACAGATACGCAGTATTTT. Residues: CASSLAYTDTQYF.

The rearrangement joins TRBV4-1 to TRBJ1-5, with 9 bases matching TRBD1. The trim removed 3 bases at V and 7 bases at J, leaving 10 bases unmatched. CDR1 and CDR2 (germline): MGHRA, YSYEKL. The CDR3 has 16 residues. CDR3 nucleotide sequence: TGCGCCAGCAGCCATGAGGACAGGGGAGGTCACCAGCCCCAGCATTTT. Translation gives CASSHEDRGGHQPQHF.

The genes are TRBV11-2 and TRBJ1-1, with D uncertain. Germline CDR1 SGHAT, CDR2 FQNNGV. The CDR3 runs to 14 residues. The ends were cut back, 3 bases at V and 4 bases at J, with 12 bases in the middle. The CDR3 loop is CASSFKSLATEAFF. CDR3 DNA: TGTGCCAGCAGCTTCAAGTCCCTGGCCACTGAAGCTTTCTTT.

The V gene is TRBV7-6, the J gene TRBJ2-1; perhaps TRBD2 as D (6 bases). The CDR3 has 17 residues. V lost 6 bases and J 5 bases, leaving 23 bases between the germline ends. Germline values: CDR1 SGHVS, CDR2 FNYEAQ. The CDR3 reads CASRGGEMGPADNEQFF. DNA of the CDR3: TGTGCCAGCAGGGGGGGAGAGATGGGGCCGGCGGACAATGAGCAGTTCTTC.

The CDR3, as DNA: TGTGCCAGCAGTGACAAGGGGGGCGCCGGCAATGAGCAGTTCTTC. Translation gives CASSDKGGAGNEQFF. The gene calls are TRBV6-4 and TRBJ2-1, with D perhaps TRBD1 or TRBD2 (6 bases each). There are 15 residues in the CDR3. Trimming took 2 bases from V and 6 from J, leaving 14 bases between them. Per germline, CDR1 MRHNA and CDR2 SNTAGT.

The chain recombines TRBV2 with TRBJ2-1; the match to TRBD2 covers 14 bases. CDR3 length equals 14 residues. V shed 4 bases, J shed 8 bases, and the junction held 1 base outside the gene matches. CDR1 and CDR2 (germline): SNHLY, FYNNEI. In DNA, the CDR3 is TGTGCCAGCAGTGGACTAGCGGGAGGGGATGAGCAGTTCTTC. The encoded protein is CASSGLAGGDEQFF.

The J gene is TRBJ1-6, the V gene TRBV30; the match to TRBD1 covers 8 bases. Per germline, CDR1 GTSNPN and CDR2 SVGIG (reference sequence). The length of the CDR3 is 15 residues. V shed 3 bases, J shed 8 bases, and the junction held 9 bases outside the gene matches. The DNA for the CDR3 is TGTGCCTGGAGCTTCGACAGGGGAGAAGATTCACCCCTCCACTTT. It yields the protein CAWSFDRGEDSPLHF.

This clone showed up just once. The chain joins TRBV6-1 to TRBJ1-6; D is perhaps TRBD1 (6 bases). Germline loops: CDR1 MNHNS, CDR2 SASEGT. Trimming pared 3 bases from V and 9 bases from J, leaving 12 bases between. The CDR3 totals 14 residues. CDR3: CASSENRVGSPLHF. The CDR3 nucleotides are TGTGCCAGCAGTGAGAACAGGGTGGGTTCACCCCTCCACTTT.

Here the CDR3 DNA reads TGTGCCAGCCACAGGGGGCTGGATGAAAAACTGTTTTTT. Amino acid sequence: CASHRGLDEKLFF. This chain connects TRBV19 to TRBJ1-4, with 9 bases aligning to TRBD1. This CDR3 is 13 amino acids long. V lost 9 bases, J lost 6 bases, and 5 bases stayed unmatched. Germline-derived CDR1 and CDR2 are LNHDA and SQIVND (reference sequence).

This clone was observed a handful of times. The chain carries TRBV7-3 and TRBJ1-1, with D possibly TRBD1 on 5 matching bases. V gave up 1 base and J gave up 1 base, with 10 bases separating them. This CDR3 contains 15 residues. The germline V gene has CDR1 SGHTA and CDR2 FQGTGA. CDR3 region: CASSLKAGTNTEAFF. CDR3 in DNA: TGTGCCAGCAGCTTAAAGGCAGGGACGAACACTGAAGCTTTCTTT. Complete variable domain (other parts from reference TRBV7-3 and TRBJ1-1): GAGVSQTPSNKVTEKGKYVELRCDPISGHTALYWYRQSLGQGPEFLIYFQGTGAADDSGLPNDRFFAVRPEGSVSTLKIQRTERGDSAVYLCASSLKAGTNTEAFFGQGTRLTVV.

The rearrangement uses TRBV5-4 and TRBJ2-5, with 9 positions matching TRBD2. Looked up from germline, CDR1 is SGHNT and CDR2 is YYREEE (reference sequence). The CDR3 loop spans 17 amino acids. Trimming took 0 bases from V and 3 from J; bases not matched to a gene: 9. This chain's CDR3 is CASSLGFLAGTKETQYF. The CDR3 nucleotides read TGTGCCAGCAGCTTGGGTTTCCTAGCGGGGACCAAAGAGACCCAGTACTTC. The full variable domain, in which reference TRBV5-4 and TRBJ2-5 provide the parts outside the CDR3, is ETGVTQSPTHLIKTRGQQVTLRCSSQSGHNTVSWYQQALGQGPQFIFQYYREEENGRGNFPPRFSGLQFPNYSSELNVNALELDDSALYLCASSLGFLAGTKETQYFGPGTRLLVL.

As DNA, the CDR3 is TGTGCCAGTAGTTACGACAGGGGCACCTATGGCTACACCTTC. Its translation is CASSYDRGTYGYTF. J is TRBJ1-2 and V is TRBV19; TRBD1 matches at 8 bases. This CDR3 is built from 14 residues. CDR1 and CDR2 (germline): LNHDA, SQIVND (reference sequence). V shed 5 bases, J shed 4 bases, and the junction held 6 bases outside the gene matches.

CDR3 amino acids: CASSLGRDVYYEQYF. For the CDR3, the DNA is TGTGCCAGCTCCTTAGGACGGGACGTTTATTACGAGCAGTACTTC. The chain joins TRBV18 to TRBJ2-7; either TRBD1 or TRBD2 may supply D (5 bases each). V lost 6 bases to trimming and J lost 4 bases, with 19 bases between them. This CDR3 is built from 15 residues. Germline V gene lookup returns CDR1 KGHSH and CDR2 LQKENI.